This TCR beta chain was identified in a study of regulatory T cells in long-lasting Graves disease. Overall study findings and caveats: It was possible that the small sample size reduced accuracy.

Time point here: persistent/refractory GD, antithyroid drugs over 5 years with positive TRAb. Generation of the TCR library employed RNA extracted from PBMCs. Researchers made TCR beta libraries by using iRepertoire HTBI primers and running Arm-PCR on CDR3 regions. TCRdb re-called the multiplex PCR reads with MiXCR, one entry per CDR3 protein. This table holds about 470,000 distinct CDR3 sequences, about a fifth found once. The V and J ends lost 5 bases and 3 bases respectively, with 14 bases between them. This CDR3 comprises 15 residues. The V gene's germline CDR1 is MDHEN and CDR2 SYDVKM. The sample holds many counts of this clonotype. The antigen is not known.

This clonotype originated in a female donor with Graves disease. J is TRBJ1-5 and V is TRBV28, with D hard to call. The sequencing used peripheral blood mononuclear cells (PBMCs), collected when the disease was refractory, from a patient treated with antithyroid drugs. Here the CDR3 reads CASSGRQDLNQPQHF. For the CDR3, the DNA is TGTGCCAGCAGTGGCCGACAAGACCTCAATCAGCCCCAGCATTTT. The full variable domain, completed using reference TRBV28 and TRBJ1-5, is DVKVTQSSRYLVKRTGEKVFLECVQDMDHENMFWYRQDPGLGLRLIYFSYDVKMKEKGDIPEGYSVSREKKERFSLILESASTNQTSMYLCASSGRQDLNQPQHFGDGTRLSIL.